This TCR beta chain appears in the sequencing data of a study of T-cell reconstitution after alpha-beta-depleted transplantation in children. Study-level findings and limits: Some patients owed their high day-60 TCRbeta diversity to surviving recipient T cells and thymic progenitors. T cells produced anew were the main source of T-cell counts and diversity one year after transplant. At around two months after transplant, the alpha-beta T cells were reportedly derived from several hundred expanded clones that came from non-depleted graft cells.

Preparation of the TCRbeta library used unique molecular identifiers. TCRdb independently ran MiXCR on the PCR reads; one entry per CDR3 protein. The sample yields 90,000 to 100,000 distinct CDR3 sequences, more than 20% seen once. With respect to this clonotype: The antigen remains unidentified.

The CDR3 has 15 amino acids. V shed 3 bases and J shed 6 bases, with 17 bases lying between them. The germline V gene encodes CDR1 MNHEY and CDR2 SMNVEV (reference sequence). The rearrangement joins TRBV27 to TRBJ1-1, with D perhaps matching TRBD1 (5 bases). This sample comprised PBMCs, obtained before TCRalphabeta/CD19-depleted stem cell transplant. This receptor was obtained from a boy aged 2 to 10 with acute lymphoblastic leukemia, due to receive a stem cell transplant. CDR3 nucleotide sequence: TGTGCCAGCAGTTTGGCCGGGGCCCCAGGCGCTGAAGCTTTCTTT. This gives the protein CASSLAGAPGAEAFF.